These 18 T cell receptor beta chains came from one sample sequenced in a study of OX40 agonist ivuxolimab in advanced cancers. The assay was immunoSEQ multiplex PCR, and TCRdb's table has in-frame clones only and misses some. Of some 54,000 clones in the sample, 88% are singletons; the top ten hold 14%. Sequencing was performed on CD4+ or CD8+ T cells sorted from blood, taken in a trial of the OX40 agonist ivuxolimab. All receptors derive from an adult with an advanced solid tumor such as melanoma, head and neck, liver or kidney cancer.

This sequence joins TRBV29-1 and TRBJ1-1, with a weak D call TRBD1 (6 bases). Germline V CDR1 and CDR2: SQVTM, ANQGSEA. The V gene lost 4 bases and the J gene lost 6 bases, with 12 bases spanning the gap. The CDR3 spans 12 residues. The CDR3 loop reads CSVGGGPPEAFF. For the CDR3, the DNA is TGCAGCGTTGGAGGGGGGCCCCCTGAAGCTTTCTTT.

V and J are TRBV15 and TRBJ1-1, with D perhaps TRBD1 (5 bases). The CDR3 has 15 amino acids. Trimming cost V 1 base and J 1 base, with 10 bases left between them. Germline loops: CDR1 LNHNV, CDR2 YYDKDF (reference sequence). The CDR3 nucleotides are TGTGCCACCAGCAGAGCCGGGGGAGGGAACACTGAAGCTTTCTTT. This gives the protein CATSRAGGGNTEAFF. The complete variable domain, with remaining parts taken from reference TRBV15 and TRBJ1-1, reads DAMVIQNPRYQVTQFGKPVTLSCSQTLNHNVMYWYQQKSSQAPKLLFHYYDKDFNNEADTPDNFQSRRPNTSFCFLDIRSPGLGDTAMYLCATSRAGGGNTEAFFGQGTRLTVV.

The chain combines TRBV10-1 with TRBJ2-2; no clear D gene. This CDR3 is 19 amino acids long. The V and J ends lost 6 bases and 7 bases respectively, with 30 bases between them. CDR1 is WNHNN, CDR2 SYGVQD, per germline (reference sequence). CDR3 loop: CASSPLRPVTGPPVGELFF. CDR3 nucleotide sequence: TGCGCCAGCAGCCCCCTTCGTCCGGTTACCGGGCCCCCGGTCGGGGAGCTGTTTTTT.

This clone was counted between two and nine times. V and J are TRBV7-9 and TRBJ2-3; no reliable D call. The V and J ends lost 2 bases and 3 bases respectively, with 15 bases between them. Germline V gene sequence: CDR1 SEHNR, CDR2 FQNEAQ (reference sequence). This CDR3 spans 16 amino acids. CDR3 region: CASSLIGKRGTDTQYF. The DNA of the CDR3 is TGTGCCAGCAGCTTAATTGGTAAACGTGGAACAGATACGCAGTATTTT.

The CDR3 DNA reads as TGTGCCAGCAGAGACCTAGCGGGGGGGCCCAACACCGGGGAGCTGTTTTTT. As protein: CASRDLAGGPNTGELFF. The rearrangement links TRBV11-2 to TRBJ2-2, with 12 bases fitting TRBD2. Germline trimming cut 6 bases from V and 2 bases from J; bases unmatched to any gene: 7. The germline V gene has CDR1 SGHAT and CDR2 FQNNGV. The CDR3 totals 17 residues.

CDR3 amino acids: CASSLEAVDRWMNTEAFF. The CDR3, as DNA: TGTGCCAGCAGTTTAGAGGCAGTGGATAGGTGGATGAACACTGAAGCTTTCTTT. The chain links TRBV27 to TRBJ1-1; D gene ambiguous. The ends were cut back, 2 bases at V and 0 bases at J, with 19 bases in the middle. Germline V gene lookup returns CDR1 MNHEY and CDR2 SMNVEV (reference sequence). The CDR3 is 18 residues long.

The rearrangement uses TRBV18 and TRBJ2-1; D possibly corresponds to TRBD2 (5 bases). Germline assignment: CDR1 KGHSH and CDR2 LQKENI. There are 18 residues in the CDR3. V gave up 2 bases and J gave up 8 bases, with 25 bases separating them. The CDR3 sequence is CASSPSGKGPPFTDEQFF. The CDR3, as DNA: TGTGCCAGCTCACCAAGCGGCAAAGGACCCCCGTTTACAGATGAGCAGTTCTTC.

The genes are TRBV19 and TRBJ1-1; D ambiguous. V lost 1 base to trimming and J lost 0 bases, with 9 bases between them. Germline V gives CDR1 LNHDA, CDR2 SQIVND (reference sequence). CDR3 length: 15 residues. This chain's CDR3 is CASSIGRHMNTEAFF. CDR3 in DNA: TGTGCCAGTAGTATAGGCAGGCATATGAACACTGAAGCTTTCTTT.

This sequence joins TRBV7-9 and TRBJ1-2, with D unclear. Looked up from germline, CDR1 is SEHNR and CDR2 is FQNEAQ (reference sequence). V gave up 3 bases and J gave up 0 bases, with 14 bases separating them. There are 16 residues in the CDR3. The CDR3 loop reads CASSFTGSAANYGYTF. The CDR3 coding sequence is TGTGCCAGCAGCTTCACGGGGTCAGCCGCTAACTATGGCTACACCTTC.

The genes are TRBV30 and TRBJ1-1; D uncertain. The V end lost 3 bases, the J end lost 0 bases, and 8 bases lay between the germline ends. The CDR3 is 13 residues long. The germline gives CDR1 GTSNPN, CDR2 SVGIG (reference sequence). The CDR3 loop is CAWRPQMNTEAFF. The CDR3 DNA follows: TGTGCCTGGAGGCCCCAGATGAACACTGAAGCTTTCTTT.

In its sample, this clone ranks as medium-sized. J is TRBJ1-5 and V is TRBV19; 7 nucleotides agree with TRBD1. This CDR3 is built from 15 residues. The V gene end was trimmed by 5 bases and the J gene end by 7 bases; junction bases not matched to a gene: 11. Looked up from germline, CDR1 is LNHDA and CDR2 is SQIVND (reference sequence). DNA for the CDR3: TGTGCCAGTAGTCTGACCCCAGGGGGTTTACAGCCCCAGCATTTT. This codes for CASSLTPGGLQPQHF.

The gene calls are TRBV5-1 and TRBJ2-7; D possibly corresponds to TRBD1 (6 bases). The V end lost 4 bases, the J end lost 3 bases, and 17 bases lay between the germline ends. The CDR3 runs to 15 residues. Looked up from germline, CDR1 is SGHRS and CDR2 is YFSETQ. In DNA, the CDR3 is TGCGCCAGCAGCCCAATTGAACAGGGTATCTACGAGCAGTACTTC. It translates to CASSPIEQGIYEQYF.

V gene TRBV10-2 combines with J gene TRBJ1-1; D gene uncertain. The CDR3 spans 14 residues. Trimming shortened V by 6 bases and J by 2 bases, and 13 bases separated the two germline ends. In germline, CDR1 is WSHSY, CDR2 SAAADI. Written as DNA, the CDR3 is TGCGCCAGCAGCACTGATACGGATAACACTGAAGCTTTCTTT. Translation: CASSTDTDNTEAFF.

The gene calls are TRBV4-1 and TRBJ2-1; D possibly corresponds to TRBD1 (5 bases). CDR1 is MGHRA, CDR2 YSYEKL, per germline. V lost 0 bases and J lost 6, with 9 bases in between. The CDR3 sequence is 14 residues long. The CDR3: CASSQDLGANEQFF. The CDR3 DNA sequence: TGCGCCAGCAGCCAAGATCTAGGGGCCAATGAGCAGTTCTTC.

This chain connects TRBV6-1 to TRBJ1-4; 11 bases are a match to TRBD1. V gave up 2 bases and J gave up 6 bases; unmatched junction bases: 5. The CDR3 sequence is 16 residues long. Germline V gene lookup returns CDR1 MNHNS and CDR2 SASEGT. As DNA, the CDR3 is TGTGCCAGCAGTGAAATGGACAGGGGGCTGGATGAAAAACTGTTTTTT. Amino acid sequence: CASSEMDRGLDEKLFF.

The CDR3 DNA is TGTGCCAGCAGTTTATGGATTACTAGCGGGAGGATTGCCGATACGCAGTATTTT. This encodes CASSLWITSGRIADTQYF. This chain links TRBV27 with TRBJ2-3; 12 positions match TRBD2. V shed 1 base and J 6 bases; nucleotides not matched to a gene: 11. Germline CDR1 and CDR2: MNHEY and SMNVEV (reference sequence). The CDR3 loop spans 18 amino acids.

This clone has only a few counts. This sequence joins TRBV27 and TRBJ2-1; TRBD2 matches at 9 bases. V lost 1 base to trimming and J lost 8 bases; unmatched junction nucleotides: 6. Germline loops: CDR1 MNHEY, CDR2 SMNVEV (reference sequence). This CDR3 has 15 amino acids. This CDR3 is CASSLWASGAYEQFF. DNA of the CDR3: TGTGCCAGCAGTTTATGGGCTAGCGGGGCCTATGAGCAGTTCTTC.

This clone was seen only once. The chain carries TRBV6-5 and TRBJ2-7, with TRBD1 identical over 9 bases. This CDR3 region has 13 residues. Trimming took 7 bases from V and 5 from J; bases not matched to a gene: 6. In germline, CDR1 is MNHEY, CDR2 SVGAGI. Here the CDR3 reads CASKGTGRDEQYF. CDR3 in DNA: TGTGCCAGCAAGGGGACAGGGCGTGACGAGCAGTACTTC.